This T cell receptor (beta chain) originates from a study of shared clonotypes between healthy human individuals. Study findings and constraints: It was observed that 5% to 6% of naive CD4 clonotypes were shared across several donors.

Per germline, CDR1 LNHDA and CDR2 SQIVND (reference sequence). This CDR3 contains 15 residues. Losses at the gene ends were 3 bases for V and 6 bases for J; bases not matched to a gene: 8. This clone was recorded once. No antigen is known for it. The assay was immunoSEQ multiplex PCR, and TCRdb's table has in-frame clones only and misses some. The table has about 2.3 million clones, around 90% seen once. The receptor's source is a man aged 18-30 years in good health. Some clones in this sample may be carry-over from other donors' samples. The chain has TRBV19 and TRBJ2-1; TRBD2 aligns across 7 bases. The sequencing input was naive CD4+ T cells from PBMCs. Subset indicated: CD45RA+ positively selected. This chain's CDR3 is CASSIGGRATNEQFF. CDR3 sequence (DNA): TGTGCCAGTAGTATTGGTGGGAGGGCCACCAATGAGCAGTTCTTC.